This entry lists 2 T cell receptor beta chains sequenced from one sample in a study of blood T cell repertoires in COVID-19. TCRdb keeps only in-frame clones here, not all; method: immunoSEQ multiplex PCR. The sample shows roughly 130,000 clones, around 82% of them seen only once. The sample comprised peripheral blood. These receptor sequences come from a woman in her 30s who had recovered from COVID-19.

J is TRBJ2-1 and V is TRBV5-4, with D perhaps matching TRBD2 (6 bases). Germline V CDR1 and CDR2: SGHNT, YYREEE (reference sequence). CDR3 length equals 16 residues. Trimming pared 1 base from V and 0 bases from J, leaving 11 bases between. CDR3 sequence (DNA): TGTGCCAGCAGCTTGTTCGCGGGGAACTCCTACAATGAGCAGTTCTTC. Encoded protein: CASSLFAGNSYNEQFF.

This clone was seen more than once but under ten times. The gene calls are TRBV18 and TRBJ1-6; 10 bases map to TRBD1. The length of the CDR3 is 15 residues. Trimming took 1 base from V and 13 from J; bases not matched to a gene: 7. Germline V gives CDR1 KGHSH, CDR2 LQKENI. The CDR3 DNA reads TGTGCCAGCTCACCACAGGACAGGGGGTCTGCTCCCCTCCACTTT. Its protein is CASSPQDRGSAPLHF. The whole variable domain, remainder taken from reference TRBV18 and TRBJ1-6, is NAGVMQNPRHLVRRRGQEARLRCSPMKGHSHVYWYRQLPEEGLKFMVYLQKENIIDESGMPKERFSAEFPKEGPSILRIQQVVRGDSAAYFCASSPQDRGSAPLHFGNGTRLTVT.